The clone carrying this TCR beta chain was detected ten times or more. Its antigen is unknown. TCRdb ran MiXCR on the reads and lists one entry per CDR3 protein. This repertoire shows 480,000 or so distinct CDR3 sequences, approximately 10% found once; its top ten account for 10% to 13%. CDR1 SGHDT and CDR2 YYEEEE come from the germline V gene. The V gene end was trimmed by 0 bases and the J gene end by 4 bases; junction bases not matched to a gene: 6. The CDR3 extends over 16 amino acids. These data belong to a study of T cell repertoires in cytomegalovirus infection. Overall study: An indication of both CMV infection and matching HLA type came from public TCR beta signatures. General study results and limits: In two of eight donors, the top clonotype was HLA-C-restricted CMV-specific. Pooled public TCR beta family frequency picked out CMV carriers with the relevant HLA.

The genes are TRBV5-6 and TRBJ2-1, with 8 nucleotides matching TRBD2. Material for sequencing was PBMCs. This receptor was obtained from a human donor in good health (CMV status not recorded). Some clones in this sample may be carry-over from other donors' samples. CDR3 in amino acids: CASSLAPTSGYNEQFF. The DNA of the CDR3 is TGTGCCAGCAGCTTGGCCCCTACTAGCGGTTACAATGAGCAGTTCTTC. Complete variable domain (other parts from reference TRBV5-6 and TRBJ2-1): DAGVTQSPTHLIKTRGQQVTLRCSPKSGHDTVSWYQQALGQGPQFIFQYYEEEERQRGNFPDRFSGHQFPNYSSELNVNALLLGDSALYLCASSLAPTSGYNEQFFGPGTRLTVL.